This TCR beta chain appears in the sequencing data of a study of hypomethylating agent response in myelodysplastic syndrome. This clone was found a few times. The antigen is unknown. Notes on the study in general: Richness, rarefaction diversity and clonality did not change significantly after hypomethylating treatment. More novel clonotypes appeared in responders; more contracted clonotypes appeared in non-responders after treatment. Lack of age-matching between healthy donors and MDS patients could bias comparison.

Two replicates of around 200 ng each gave 400 ng DNA per sample, survey resolution. Data came from immunoSEQ multiplex PCR; TCRdb stores just in-frame clones and leaves some out. Among roughly 6,000 clones listed, just under 85% were seen once. There are 15 residues in the CDR3. CDR1 and CDR2 (germline): MRHNA, SNTAGT. Trimming stripped 3 bases from V and 4 bases from J, with 12 bases between. Sequenced material: bone marrow, taken before or after starting hypomethylating agent treatment for myelodysplastic syndrome (not recorded which). The gene calls are TRBV6-4 and TRBJ2-2; D is unresolved. This clonotype originated in a human donor with myelodysplastic syndrome. The CDR3 sequence: CASSESDDLTGELFF. The DNA of the CDR3 is TGTGCCAGCAGTGAATCGGACGACCTCACCGGGGAGCTGTTTTTT.